Here is one T cell receptor beta chain with its context. This entry is derived from a study of shared clonotypes between healthy human individuals. At the deep level, the assay was run. Repertoires were generated with immunoSEQ multiplex PCR, while TCRdb's copy carries only in-frame clones and drops some. The sample records fewer than 3 million clones, 85% to 95% being singletons. Sequencing used naive CD4+ T cells from PBMCs. Stated subset: CD45RA+ positively selected. The source of this sequence is a man aged 18-30 years in good health. Some clones in this sample may be carry-over from other donors' samples.

CDR3 nucleotide sequence: TGCGCCAGCAGCACCTCCGGGCCCTCAGAGACCCAGTACTTC. This sequence encodes CASSTSGPSETQYF. V gene TRBV10-1 combines with J gene TRBJ2-5; D gene ambiguous. The CDR3 is made up of 14 amino acids. Trimming pared 6 bases from V and 4 bases from J, leaving 15 bases between. The germline V gene has CDR1 WNHNN and CDR2 SYGVQD (reference sequence).